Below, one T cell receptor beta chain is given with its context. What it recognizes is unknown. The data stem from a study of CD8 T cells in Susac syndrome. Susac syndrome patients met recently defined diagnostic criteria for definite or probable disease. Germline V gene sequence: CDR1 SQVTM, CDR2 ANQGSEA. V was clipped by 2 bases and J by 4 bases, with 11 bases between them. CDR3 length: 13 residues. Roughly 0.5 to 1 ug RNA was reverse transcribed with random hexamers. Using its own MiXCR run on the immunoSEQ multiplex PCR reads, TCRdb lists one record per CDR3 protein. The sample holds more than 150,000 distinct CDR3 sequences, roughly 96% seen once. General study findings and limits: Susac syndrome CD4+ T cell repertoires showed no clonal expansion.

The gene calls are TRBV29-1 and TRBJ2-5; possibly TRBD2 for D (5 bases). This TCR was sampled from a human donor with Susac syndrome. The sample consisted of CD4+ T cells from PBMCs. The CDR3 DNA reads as TGCAGCGTTGAATTACCGGGGTCAGAGACCCAGTACTTC. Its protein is CSVELPGSETQYF.